The source of this T cell receptor beta chain is a study of long-term antiretroviral therapy in people with HIV. Study-level background: There is a gap of about a decade between the earliest samples and the later 2015 immediate-ART recommendation.

At the survey level, the v3.0 immunoSEQ assay was run. Assay: immunoSEQ multiplex PCR; the TCRdb copy retains only in-frame clones and omits some. The sample comprises tens of thousands of clones, roughly three quarters of which are singletons, and approximately 11% rests with the top ten. Study observations and caveats: The repertoire was dominated at all time points by clones expanded before ART.

With regard to this clone: As yet, its antigen is unknown.

CDR3 size: 19 residues. CDR1 is SGDLS, CDR2 YYNGEE, per germline. Losses at the gene ends were 4 bases for V and 2 bases for J; bases not matched to a gene: 17. Researchers secured at least one pre-ART and at least two post-ART PBMC samples from each donor. The V and J genes are TRBV9 and TRBJ1-3; 8 bases are a match to TRBD1. The TCR was taken from a woman aged 40-49 years with HIV. The specimen comprised unsorted PBMCs, sampled 1.1 years before starting antiretroviral therapy. CDR3 nucleotide sequence: TGTGCCAGCAGCCCTAGACCAGGGGGCGTCGTTAGGGCTGGAAACACCATATATTTT. It codes for CASSPRPGGVVRAGNTIYF.